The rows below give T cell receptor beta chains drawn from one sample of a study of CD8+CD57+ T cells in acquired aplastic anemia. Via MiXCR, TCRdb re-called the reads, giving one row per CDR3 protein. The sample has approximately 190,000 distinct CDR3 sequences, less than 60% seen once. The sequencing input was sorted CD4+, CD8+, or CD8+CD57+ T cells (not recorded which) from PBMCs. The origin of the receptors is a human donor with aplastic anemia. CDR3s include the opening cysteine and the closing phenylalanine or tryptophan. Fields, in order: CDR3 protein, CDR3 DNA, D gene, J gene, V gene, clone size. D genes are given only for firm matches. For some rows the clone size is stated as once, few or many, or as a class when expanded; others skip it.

CASTTGQNTGELFF	TGTGCCAGTACCACCGGACAGAACACCGGGGAGCTGTTTTTT	-	TRBJ2-2	TRBV19	-
CSVLTGVNQPQHF	TGCAGCGTTCTAACAGGGGTCAATCAGCCCCAGCATTTT	TRBD1	TRBJ1-5	TRBV29-1	few
CSARQGTVVPEQYF	TGCAGTGCTAGACAGGGGACAGTCGTCCCCGAGCAGTACTTC	TRBD1	TRBJ2-7	TRBV20-1	-
CSARGGTTYEQYF	TGCAGTGCCCGTGGGGGGACCACCTACGAGCAGTACTTC	-	TRBJ2-7	TRBV20-1	-
CASSPKSLYEQYF	TGTGCCAGTAGCCCAAAGTCCCTTTACGAGCAGTACTTC	-	TRBJ2-7	TRBV19	-
CTISGTGNTGELFF	TGTACCATCTCCGGGACAGGGAACACCGGGGAGCTGTTTTTT	TRBD1	TRBJ2-2	TRBV10-3	-
CASSFRGFSTDTQYF	TGTGCCAGCAGCTTCAGGGGTTTTAGCACAGATACGCAGTATTTT	-	TRBJ2-3	TRBV7-2	many
CASSQDQGGRPQHF	TGTGCCAGCAGCCAAGATCAGGGAGGCCGCCCCCAGCATTTT	-	TRBJ1-5	TRBV4-2	many
CASSPGQSLSDGYTF	TGTGCCAGCAGTCCGGGACAGTCTTTATCTGATGGCTACACCTTC	TRBD1	TRBJ1-2	TRBV2	-
CASSGGSNSPLHF	TGTGCCAGCAGTGGTGGCTCTAATTCACCCCTCCACTTT	-	TRBJ1-6	TRBV12-3/TRBV12-4	few
CASSANRVEDTEAFF	TGTGCCAGCAGCGCTAACAGGGTGGAGGACACTGAAGCTTTCTTT	-	TRBJ1-1	TRBV9	-
CASSTSGGGNTGELFF	TGTGCCAGCTCTACCAGCGGCGGGGGGAACACCGGGGAGCTGTTTTTT	TRBD2	TRBJ2-2	TRBV19	-
CSARLTSGREETQYF	TGCAGTGCTAGGTTGACTAGCGGGAGGGAAGAGACCCAGTACTTC	TRBD2	TRBJ2-5	TRBV20-1	-
CASTLRGALTDTQYF	TGTGCCAGCACTCTAAGAGGGGCCCTCACAGATACGCAGTATTTT	-	TRBJ2-3	TRBV6-1	once
CSAREGGWASYEQYF	TGCAGTGCTAGAGAAGGGGGTTGGGCGTCCTACGAGCAGTACTTC	-	TRBJ2-7	TRBV20-1	once
CATSRGRGQEKLFF	TGTGCCACCAGCAGAGGCCGGGGGCAGGAAAAACTGTTTTTT	-	TRBJ1-4	TRBV15	-
CSVAGGVRGRTDTQYF	TGCAGCGTTGCGGGAGGGGTACGGGGGCGCACAGATACGCAGTATTTT	TRBD2	TRBJ2-3	TRBV29-1	-
CSVTTGVETQYF	TGCAGCGTGACGACAGGGGTCGAGACCCAGTACTTC	TRBD1	TRBJ2-5	TRBV29-1	many
CADRVGQETQYF	TGTGCCGACAGGGTGGGCCAAGAGACCCAGTACTTC	TRBD1	TRBJ2-5	TRBV12-3/TRBV12-4	-
CASSPSRDRNTEAFF	TGTGCCAGCAGCCCGAGTAGGGATCGTAACACTGAAGCTTTCTTT	-	TRBJ1-1	TRBV7-8	-
CASSIRDREDTGELFF	TGTGCCAGCAGCATCCGGGACAGGGAGGACACCGGGGAGCTGTTTTTT	TRBD1	TRBJ2-2	TRBV9	-
CASSIAGRSVQPQHF	TGTGCCAGTAGTATAGCCGGACGGTCAGTTCAGCCCCAGCATTTT	-	TRBJ1-5	TRBV19	-
CASHRQGGNEQFF	TGTGCCAGCCACCGACAGGGAGGAAACGAGCAGTTCTTC	-	TRBJ2-1	TRBV6-1	-
CAWSVRASRPYNSPLHF	TGTGCCTGGAGTGTACGAGCCTCCCGGCCCTATAATTCACCCCTCCACTTT	-	TRBJ1-6	TRBV30	-
CASSLSPGDRGSRGYTF	TGCGCCAGCAGCCTAAGTCCCGGGGACAGGGGATCCCGCGGCTACACCTTC	TRBD1	TRBJ1-2	TRBV4-1	-
CATSPKVLATRSYEQYF	TGTGCCACCAGCCCAAAGGTACTAGCGACACGTTCCTACGAGCAGTACTTC	TRBD2	TRBJ2-7	TRBV15	-
CASTVPGTSIDEQFF	TGTGCCAGCACCGTCCCCGGGACTAGCATCGATGAGCAGTTCTTC	TRBD2	TRBJ2-1	TRBV5-4	-
CASSQDFSGAHVLTF	TGTGCCAGCAGCCAAGATTTTAGTGGGGCCCACGTCCTGACTTTC	-	TRBJ2-6	TRBV3-1	-
CATSDSGRPATNEKLFF	TGTGCCACCAGTGATTCAGGGAGGCCAGCAACTAATGAAAAACTGTTTTTT	-	TRBJ1-4	TRBV24-1	-
CSVGGFEAFF	TGCAGCGTTGGTGGTTTTGAAGCTTTCTTT	-	TRBJ1-1	TRBV29-1	few
CASSQEEGEQFF	TGTGCCAGCAGCCAAGAGGAGGGGGAGCAGTTCTTC	-	TRBJ2-1	TRBV4-2	once
CASSHGRGTLNVYEQYF	TGTGCCAGCAGCCACGGGAGAGGGACCTTGAACGTCTACGAGCAGTACTTC	-	TRBJ2-7	TRBV3-1	few